Listed here are 30 T cell receptor beta chains from one sample, sequenced in a study of T cell changes during pregnancy in multiple sclerosis. Here immunoSEQ multiplex PCR was the method, and the copy in TCRdb shows in-frame clones only, minus some. The repertoire holds about 40,000 clones, with 70% to 90% as singletons. The specimen comprised CD4+ T cells from peripheral blood mononuclear cells, sampled after pregnancy. The receptors originated from a female donor with multiple sclerosis, enrolled in a pregnancy study.

The CDR3 bases are TGTGCCAGCAACCGGGACAGGGTCAAAAAACTGTTTTTT. Its protein is CASNRDRVKKLFF. The chain carries TRBV2 and TRBJ1-4, with 9 bases identical to TRBD1. J gave up 9 bases and V 7 bases, and 6 bases lay outside the gene matches. This CDR3 has 13 residues. Germline CDR1 is SNHLY and CDR2 is FYNNEI.

The chain recombines TRBV5-6 with TRBJ2-3, with 7 bases identical to TRBD2. The CDR3 has 16 amino acids. With V trimmed by 5 bases and J by 4 bases, 13 bases remained unmatched. Germline CDR1 is SGHDT and CDR2 is YYEEEE. The CDR3 nucleotides read TGTGCCAGCAGGCCTGGAAGCGGGATCCGGGCAGATACGCAGTATTTT. Encoded protein: CASRPGSGIRADTQYF.

This sequence joins TRBV19 and TRBJ1-5, with 9 bases aligning to TRBD1. In germline, CDR1 is LNHDA, CDR2 SQIVND (reference sequence). J lost 5 bases, V lost 10 bases, and 6 bases had no gene match. The CDR3 has 13 residues. In nucleotides, the CDR3 is TGTGCCACTGGGGACAGGGATTATCAGCCCCAGCATTTT. Amino acid sequence: CATGDRDYQPQHF. The variable domain in full, completed from reference TRBV19 and TRBJ1-5, reads DGGITQSPKYLFRKEGQNVTLSCEQNLNHDAMYWYRQDPGQGLRLIYYSQIVNDFQKGDIAEGYSVSREKKESFPLTVTSAQKNPTAFYLCATGDRDYQPQHFGDGTRLSIL.

This chain links TRBV14 with TRBJ2-2, with D perhaps TRBD2 (6 bases). CDR3 length equals 16 residues. V lost 6 bases and J 3 bases, leaving 17 bases between the germline ends. Germline CDR1 SGHDN, CDR2 FVKESK. The CDR3: CASSHGWRADTGELFF. CDR3 DNA: TGTGCCAGCAGTCACGGCTGGAGGGCGGACACCGGGGAGCTGTTTTTT.

V and J are TRBV4-1 and TRBJ1-2; possibly TRBD1 for D (6 bases). CDR3 length: 13 residues. Germline loops: CDR1 MGHRA, CDR2 YSYEKL. V was shortened by 5 bases and J by 7 bases, with 14 bases between the two germline ends. The CDR3, as DNA: TGCGCCAGCAGCTACGGGACATTCACTGGCTACACCTTC. Protein product: CASSYGTFTGYTF.

The chain uses TRBV7-9 and TRBJ2-3; D is undetermined. CDR1 is SEHNR and CDR2 is FQNEAQ in the germline V gene (reference sequence). CDR3 length equals 14 residues. With 6 bases removed from V and 3 bases from J, the gap between germline ends came to 13 bases. DNA for the CDR3: TGTGCCAGCAGTCGAATCGTAGTGACAGATACGCAGTATTTT. Its translation: CASSRIVVTDTQYF.

This clone was counted between two and nine times. As DNA, the CDR3 is TGTGCCAGTATCCGGACAGGGCGAAATACCGGGGAGCTGTTTTTT. The encoded protein is CASIRTGRNTGELFF. The chain combines TRBV19 with TRBJ2-2; TRBD1 agrees at 8 bases. J gave up 5 bases and V 7 bases, and 9 bases lay outside the gene matches. Germline CDR1 is LNHDA and CDR2 is SQIVND (reference sequence). This CDR3 has 15 amino acids.

A single count supports this clone. V is TRBV29-1 and J is TRBJ2-5; 7 positions agree with TRBD1. After removal of 6 bases from V and 5 bases from J, the junction contained 12 bases not matched to a gene. This CDR3 has 14 residues. Germline-derived CDR1 and CDR2 are SQVTM and ANQGSEA. CDR3 sequence reads: CSVIPQGRRETQYF. The CDR3 DNA is TGCAGCGTCATCCCACAGGGGCGGAGGGAGACCCAGTACTTC.

The chain uses TRBV5-8 and TRBJ1-2; no reliable D call. Germline V gives CDR1 SGHTS, CDR2 YDEGEE. The CDR3 spans 15 residues. Trimming cost V 2 bases and J 4 bases, with 15 bases left between them. The CDR3 coding sequence is TGTGCCAGCAGCTTCAGGTTCCAACCCTTCTATGGCTACACCTTC. Its translation: CASSFRFQPFYGYTF. The complete variable domain, with remaining parts taken from reference TRBV5-8 and TRBJ1-2, reads EAGVTQSPTHLIKTRGQQATLRCSPISGHTSVYWYQQALGLGLQFLLWYDEGEERNRGNFPPRFSGRQFPNYSSELNVNALELEDSALYLCASSFRFQPFYGYTFGSGTRLTVV.

V is TRBV7-8 and J is TRBJ1-6; possible D gene TRBD1, 6 bases. The V gene lost 1 base and the J gene lost 7 bases, with 8 bases spanning the gap. The CDR3 has 14 amino acids. The V gene's germline CDR1 is SGHVS and CDR2 FQNEAQ. The CDR3 reads CASSLVTGNSPLHF. CDR3 in DNA: TGTGCCAGCAGCTTAGTAACAGGGAATTCACCCCTCCACTTT.

The gene calls are TRBV7-9 and TRBJ1-3; TRBD1 aligns across 11 bases. The V and J ends lost 7 bases and 4 bases, in that order; junction bases with no gene match: 15. CDR3 length equals 18 residues. CDR1 is SEHNR and CDR2 is FQNEAQ in the germline V gene (reference sequence). The CDR3 here is CASTSGTGGAVTGNTIYF. DNA for the CDR3: TGTGCCAGCACTTCCGGGACAGGGGGTGCGGTGACCGGAAACACCATATATTTT.

The chain uses TRBV10-3 and TRBJ2-3; D possibly corresponds to TRBD1 (5 bases). Trimming removed 3 bases from V and 7 bases from J, with 14 bases in between. The germline V gene encodes CDR1 ENHRY and CDR2 SYGVKD. The CDR3 runs 14 residues. The CDR3 region is CAISERREANTQYF. In DNA, the CDR3 is TGTGCCATCAGTGAACGCAGGGAAGCGAATACGCAGTATTTT.

A few counts support this clone. This chain links TRBV5-1 with TRBJ2-1; 12 bases are a match to TRBD2. The length of the CDR3 is 16 residues. In germline, CDR1 is SGHRS, CDR2 YFSETQ. J gave up 6 bases and V 0 bases, and 4 bases lay outside the gene matches. CDR3 protein: CASSLGWTSGANEQFF. The CDR3 DNA follows: TGCGCCAGCAGCTTGGGATGGACTAGCGGGGCCAATGAGCAGTTCTTC.

This clone turned up a few times. The chain uses TRBV6-1 and TRBJ1-5, with 7 bases that match TRBD1. The V segment lost 3 bases and the J segment 7 bases; nucleotides outside the gene matches: 6. This CDR3 comprises 14 residues. Per germline, CDR1 MNHNS and CDR2 SASEGT. The CDR3 spells CASSDEGAWQPQHF. As DNA, the CDR3 is TGTGCCAGCAGTGATGAGGGGGCCTGGCAGCCCCAGCATTTT.

V and J are TRBV6-5 and TRBJ1-3, with D unclear. Trimming cost V 0 bases and J 6 bases, with 15 bases left between them. Germline V CDR1 and CDR2: MNHEY, SVGAGI. This CDR3 comprises 16 residues. This CDR3 reads CASSYSSSPPSNTIYF. Written as DNA, the CDR3 is TGTGCCAGCAGTTACTCTAGCAGTCCGCCCTCAAACACCATATATTTT.

The rearrangement uses TRBV6-6 and TRBJ1-4, with 8 bases aligning to TRBD1. The CDR3 has 16 amino acids. Germline values: CDR1 MNHNY, CDR2 SVGAGI (reference sequence). The V segment lost 6 bases and the J segment 7 bases; nucleotides outside the gene matches: 13. CDR3 region: CASREPRGRSSEKLFF. The CDR3 region has the DNA TGTGCCAGCAGGGAACCCAGGGGGCGAAGCTCTGAAAAACTGTTTTTT.

This chain connects TRBV7-8 to TRBJ2-7, with D tentatively TRBD1 (5 bases). The CDR3 is made up of 15 amino acids. V lost 1 base to trimming and J lost 0 bases, with 10 bases between them. Germline values: CDR1 SGHVS, CDR2 FQNEAQ. For the CDR3, the DNA is TGTGCCAGCAGCTTAGAGGGGCGTTACTCCTACGAGCAGTACTTC. Translating it yields CASSLEGRYSYEQYF.

The chain is built from TRBV7-2 and TRBJ1-1, with 7 positions matching TRBD1. This CDR3 is built from 14 residues. Germline V gene sequence: CDR1 SGHTA, CDR2 FQGNSA. The J segment lost 3 bases and the V segment lost 6 bases, leaving 7 bases of the junction unmatched. CDR3 coding DNA: TGTGCCAGCAGTAGACAGGGAGTGGACACTGAAGCTTTCTTT. The encoded protein is CASSRQGVDTEAFF.

As DNA, the CDR3 is TGTGCCAGCAGCTCGCATAGCGTCGAGACCCAGTACTTC. Encoded protein: CASSSHSVETQYF. This rearrangement joins TRBV7-2 to TRBJ2-5; tentative D call: TRBD2 (5 bases). The germline gives CDR1 SGHTA, CDR2 FQGNSA. The CDR3 contains 13 residues. The ends were cut back, 4 bases at V and 5 bases at J, with 11 bases in the middle.

The rearrangement joins TRBV27 to TRBJ2-7; TRBD1 might be the D (6 bases). The CDR3 sequence is 15 residues long. V was trimmed by 0 bases and J by 0 bases, leaving 9 bases between them. CDR1 and CDR2 from the germline V gene are MNHEY and SMNVEV (reference sequence). CDR3: CASSLSRGYSYEQYF. The CDR3 DNA is TGTGCCAGCAGTTTATCGAGGGGGTACTCCTACGAGCAGTACTTC.

J is TRBJ2-7 and V is TRBV5-8; a weak D match, TRBD2 (7 bases). The germline CDR1 and CDR2 sequences are SGHTS and YDEGEE. The CDR3 runs 15 residues. Trimming pared 4 bases from V and 0 bases from J, leaving 14 bases between. CDR3 in DNA: TGTGCCAGCAGCCTGGAGGGGGGGGCCTCCTACGAGCAGTACTTC. Its protein is CASSLEGGASYEQYF.

This chain joins TRBV30 and TRBJ2-7; maybe TRBD2 (6 bases). This CDR3 has 11 residues. Germline V gene sequence: CDR1 GTSNPN, CDR2 SVGIG (reference sequence). The V end was cut by 4 bases, the J end by 6 bases, with 10 bases between. The CDR3 protein is CAWTRGGEQYF. The CDR3 nucleotides read TGTGCCTGGACCCGGGGAGGCGAGCAGTACTTC.

The V call is TRBV9, the J call TRBJ2-7; the D gene is possibly TRBD2 (7 bases). Trimming pared 4 bases from V and 3 bases from J, leaving 29 bases between. Germline-derived CDR1 and CDR2 are SGDLS and YYNGEE. The CDR3 contains 19 residues. In DNA form, the CDR3 reads TGTGCCAGCAGCTGTAGGGGGGGACTGAAATCCTATATGTTCTACGAGCAGTACTTC. Its translation: CASSCRGGLKSYMFYEQYF.

This chain links TRBV2 with TRBJ2-2; 9 bases align to TRBD2. The V and J ends lost 6 bases and 4 bases, in that order; junction bases with no gene match: 9. Germline V lookup: CDR1 SNHLY, CDR2 FYNNEI. There are 16 residues in the CDR3. This chain's CDR3 is CASRIEAGGSTGELFF. In DNA, the CDR3 is TGTGCCAGCAGGATCGAAGCGGGGGGAAGCACCGGGGAGCTGTTTTTT.

V gene TRBV5-6 combines with J gene TRBJ2-1, with 12 bases fitting TRBD2. CDR1 is SGHDT, CDR2 YYEEEE, per germline. V trimming: 3 bases; J trimming: 4 bases; junction bases outside the gene matches: 5. The CDR3 is 16 amino acids. CDR3: CASSYGLAGNYNEQFF. The DNA for the CDR3 is TGTGCCAGCAGCTACGGACTAGCGGGGAATTACAATGAGCAGTTCTTC.

The chain combines TRBV5-4 with TRBJ2-7; 7 positions agree with TRBD1. The CDR3 runs 14 residues. Germline trimming cut 3 bases from V and 3 bases from J; bases unmatched to any gene: 6. From germline, CDR1 is SGHNT and CDR2 YYREEE (reference sequence). CDR3 residues: CASSSRDRVYEQYF. The DNA of the CDR3 is TGTGCCAGCAGCTCCCGGGACAGAGTCTACGAGCAGTACTTC.

This chain links TRBV6-1 with TRBJ1-1, with 10 nucleotides matching TRBD1. Unmatched junction bases numbered 4, after V lost 2 bases and J lost 1 base. CDR3 length: 16 amino acids. CDR1 MNHNS and CDR2 SASEGT come from the germline V gene. The CDR3 region has the DNA TGTGCCAGCAGTGAATACGGGACAGGGGCGAACACTGAAGCTTTCTTT. Protein product: CASSEYGTGANTEAFF.

The CDR3: CASSIGRRVSNQPQHF. CDR3 DNA sequence: TGTGCCAGTAGTATAGGGAGGAGGGTTAGCAATCAGCCCCAGCATTTT. This rearrangement joins TRBV19 to TRBJ1-5, with D unresolved. CDR3 length: 16 amino acids. CDR1 LNHDA and CDR2 SQIVND come from the germline V gene (reference sequence). V gave up 1 base and J gave up 0 bases, with 10 bases separating them.

The chain couples TRBV7-9 to TRBJ2-2; a weak D match, TRBD1 (6 bases). CDR3 length: 14 residues. CDR1 is SEHNR and CDR2 is FQNEAQ in the germline V gene (reference sequence). The V gene lost 4 bases and the J gene lost 6 bases, with 12 bases spanning the gap. In nucleotides, the CDR3 is TGTGCCAGCAGCTGGGGGCGGGTCGCCGGGGAGCTGTTTTTT. It is translated as CASSWGRVAGELFF.

The CDR3 nucleotides are TGTGCCAGCAGTGTTTGGGCGAACACTGAAGCTTTCTTT. This gives the protein CASSVWANTEAFF. The chain joins TRBV2 to TRBJ1-1; D call uncertain. Trimming stripped 4 bases from V and 1 base from J, with 7 bases between. The CDR3 length is 13 residues. Germline CDR1 reads SNHLY; CDR2 reads FYNNEI.